The rows below give T cell receptor beta chains drawn from one sample of a study of blood T cells in healthy people across ages. TCRdb re-analysed the 5' RACE reads in MiXCR, keeping a single row per CDR3 protein. The sample includes approximately 900,000 distinct CDR3 sequences, about 44% seen only once; the top ten take 10% to 15%. Sequenced material: blood. These receptors were obtained from a man aged 30-40 years in good health. Each CDR3 is given with its conserved first and last residue. A D gene is named only where the DNA matches it firmly. Not every row has a clone size; where given, it reads once, few, many or a size class.

TRBV7-2	once	TRBJ1-4	.	TGTGCCAGCAGCTTCGACGGTGAGCTCGGAGAAAAACTGTTTTTT	CASSFDGELGEKLFF
TRBV14	.	TRBJ1-4	.	TGTGCCAGCAGCCAGTCTGAAAAACTGTTTTTT	CASSQSEKLFF
TRBV15	.	TRBJ1-4	.	TGTGCCACCAGCAGAACACGGGCAGGTGGCGAAAAACTGTTTTTT	CATSRTRAGGEKLFF
TRBV2	few	TRBJ2-3	.	TGTGCCAGCAGTGAAGCGCTTGAAAACACAGATACGCAGTATTTT	CASSEALENTDTQYF
TRBV7-8	.	TRBJ2-7	.	TGTGCCAGCAGCTTAGTCCCTCAAACCTACGAGCAGTACTTC	CASSLVPQTYEQYF
TRBV28	.	TRBJ1-4	.	TGTGCCAGCAGGACCGCGGGGGTAACTAATGAAAAACTGTTTTTT	CASRTAGVTNEKLFF
TRBV10-3	.	TRBJ1-2	.	TGTGCCATCAGTGAGTCGAGGGACGCCGGCTACACCTTC	CAISESRDAGYTF
TRBV28	.	TRBJ1-5	.	TGTGCCAGCAGTTTCGACGGCAGGGGTCAGCCCCAGCATTTT	CASSFDGRGQPQHF
TRBV4-1	.	TRBJ2-7	TRBD2	TGCGCCAGCAGCCAAGAGGTACTAGCGGGGTTTTCCGAGCAGTACTTC	CASSQEVLAGFSEQYF
TRBV11-1	many	TRBJ2-7	.	TGTGCCAGCAGCTTGATTCAGGGGTCCGAGCAGTACTTC	CASSLIQGSEQYF
TRBV5-1	.	TRBJ1-2	.	TGCGCCAGCAGCTTGAGGGAGAATAACTATGGCTACACCTTC	CASSLRENNYGYTF
TRBV25-1	once	TRBJ1-2	.	TGTGCCAGCAGTGAAAGGCCCTTCCCATCGAACCTTAACTATGGCTACACCTTC	CASSERPFPSNLNYGYTF
TRBV20-1	.	TRBJ2-7	.	TGCAGTGCTAGAAACTGGCGGGGGCCTACCTACGAGCAGTACTTC	CSARNWRGPTYEQYF
TRBV28	once	TRBJ2-5	TRBD2	TGTGCCAGCAGTCTAGCTAGCGGGGCCATGGGAGAGACCCAGTACTTC	CASSLASGAMGETQYF
TRBV7-2	.	TRBJ2-5	.	TGTGCCAGCAGCTTAATTATGCAGGGGGGACAAGAGACCCAGTACTTC	CASSLIMQGGQETQYF
TRBV20-1	few	TRBJ2-1	TRBD2	TGCAGTGCTAGGATTAGCGGGGGGTACAATGAGCAGTTCTTC	CSARISGGYNEQFF
TRBV11-2	few	TRBJ1-2	TRBD1	TGTGCCAGCAGCTCGAGACAGGGTCGAACCTCCTATGGCTACACCTTC	CASSSRQGRTSYGYTF
TRBV20-1	once	TRBJ1-2	TRBD1	TGCAGTGCCCCGACGGGACAGTTAAACTATGGCTACACCTTC	CSAPTGQLNYGYTF
TRBV30	.	TRBJ1-3	.	TGTGCCTGGAGTGTAGGCGTCTCTGGAAACACCATATATTTT	CAWSVGVSGNTIYF
TRBV7-2	.	TRBJ1-1	.	TGTGCCAGCAGCTTCGGGGGCCAGAACACTGAAGCTTTCTTT	CASSFGGQNTEAFF
TRBV29-1	once	TRBJ2-7	.	TGCAGCGTTGAAGGTGACAGGCCCGCCTGCGAGCAGTACTTC	CSVEGDRPACEQYF
TRBV29-1	.	TRBJ2-3	.	TGCAGCGGCTCAGGGGTCATCACAGATACGCAGTATTTT	CSGSGVITDTQYF
TRBV7-2	.	TRBJ2-3	.	TGTGCCAGCAGCCCCGACACAGGGCGTCCGGATACGCAGTATTTT	CASSPDTGRPDTQYF
TRBV7-4	.	TRBJ2-5	.	TGTGCCAGCAGCGATCCTTGGGCAGGGGATTTAGAGACCCAGTACTTC	CASSDPWAGDLETQYF
TRBV5-1	.	TRBJ1-1	.	TGCGCCAGCAGCCTGGGGGCTAATGAAGCTTTCTTT	CASSLGANEAFF